This TCR beta chain was profiled in a study of cytomegalovirus exposure and HLA in healthy donors. Points from the study as a whole: A later examination showed that TCR association rates differed by HLA locus, with DRB1 most and HLA-C fewest. In most subjects, TCR beta sequences reportedly gave accurate predictions of HLA-A and HLA-B alleles.

This PCR relied on a set of 60 Vbeta primers and 13 Jbeta primers. TCRdb's copy holds only in-frame clones and misses some; the assay was immunoSEQ multiplex PCR. The table includes 100,000 to 150,000 clones, more than 60% detected once. Notes on this clone: Its antigen is unidentified.

Germline V lookup: CDR1 SGHKS, CDR2 YYEKEE (reference sequence). The CDR3 loop spans 14 amino acids. The source of this sequence is a woman aged 60-75 years in good health and CMV-seropositive. The V call is TRBV5-5, the J call TRBJ2-5, with D unresolved. The J call is doubtful: the DNA matches TRBJ2-7 better. Sequencing input: PBMCs. The CDR3 sequence is CASSLAGYPYEQYF. The CDR3 nucleotides read TGTGCCAGCAGCTTGGCGGGTTACCCCTACGAGCAGTACTTC.